One and the same sample provided the 18 T cell receptor beta chains below, sequenced in a study of control samples from healthy donors and cancer patients. Only in-frame clones appear in the TCRdb table, and some are missing; sequencing was by immunoSEQ multiplex PCR. The table shows around 59,000 clones, with 92% occurring only once. The specimen was PBMCs. These receptors all come from a man aged 40-49 years with colorectal cancer.

This clone was observed a single time. The chain links TRBV6-6 to TRBJ2-5; no clear D. V was trimmed by 0 bases and J by 3 bases, leaving 2 bases between them. Germline assignment: CDR1 MNHNY and CDR2 SVGAGI (reference sequence). The CDR3 sequence is 12 residues long. The DNA of the CDR3 is TGTGCCAGCAGTTACTCGAAAGAGACCCAGTACTTC. It is translated as CASSYSKETQYF.

This clone appeared a single time. The chain joins TRBV2 to TRBJ2-1; 11 bases agree with TRBD2. J gave up 7 bases and V 6 bases, and 5 bases lay outside the gene matches. Germline CDR1 is SNHLY and CDR2 is FYNNEI. The CDR3 is 14 residues long. In DNA, the CDR3 is TGTGCCAGCAGGACTAGCGGGGCGGGTAATGAGCAGTTCTTC. It codes for CASRTSGAGNEQFF.

This chain links TRBV27 with TRBJ2-7; D could derive from TRBD1 or TRBD2 (5 bases each). This CDR3 contains 13 residues. In germline, CDR1 is MNHEY, CDR2 SMNVEV (reference sequence). The V and J ends lost 4 bases and 2 bases respectively, with 9 bases between them. The CDR3 nucleotides read TGTGCCAGCAGTTCCGGGGCTGCCTACGAGCAGTACTTC. As protein: CASSSGAAYEQYF.

J is TRBJ1-2 and V is TRBV3-1 (or the pseudogene TRBV3-2); weak D call: TRBD1 (6 bases). Germline-derived CDR1 and CDR2 are LGHDT and YNNKEL (reference sequence). This CDR3 has 16 amino acids. V lost 1 base and J lost 5, with 17 bases in between. CDR3 nucleotide sequence: TGTGCCAGCAGCCAAGCCCAGGGCGGGGGCAGGTATGGCTACACCTTC. The encoded protein is CASSQAQGGGRYGYTF.

This chain links TRBV6-6 with TRBJ1-5; D is uncertain. CDR1 is MNHNY, CDR2 SVGAGI, per germline (reference sequence). With 2 bases removed from V and 1 base from J, the gap between germline ends came to 9 bases. This CDR3 comprises 15 residues. The DNA for the CDR3 is TGTGCCAGCAGTTACGAGGGAGGGAGCAATCAGCCCCAGCATTTT. This codes for CASSYEGGSNQPQHF.

This chain joins TRBV14 and TRBJ2-2, with 9 bases aligning to TRBD1. The CDR3 consists of 15 residues. The V segment lost 1 base and the J segment 6 bases; nucleotides outside the gene matches: 3. The V gene's germline CDR1 is SGHDN and CDR2 FVKESK. The CDR3 DNA sequence: TGTGCCAGCAGCCAAGTCAGACAGGGGGCCGGGGAGCTGTTTTTT. Translating it yields CASSQVRQGAGELFF.

The gene calls are TRBV6-1 and TRBJ1-1; 7 nucleotides agree with TRBD1. CDR3 size: 18 residues. V lost 3 bases, J lost 0 bases, and 13 bases stayed unmatched. Germline V gene sequence: CDR1 MNHNS, CDR2 SASEGT. The CDR3 bases are TGTGCCAGCAGTGAGCGGGGTCGGGGACAGAAATTGAACACTGAAGCTTTCTTT. Its translation: CASSERGRGQKLNTEAFF.

The genes are TRBV6-5 and TRBJ2-2; the D gene could be TRBD1 or TRBD2 (5 bases each). CDR1 and CDR2 (germline): MNHEY, SVGAGI. V was clipped by 10 bases and J by 5 bases, with 14 bases between them. The CDR3 has 13 residues. Written as DNA, the CDR3 is TGTGCCACCGAGGGGACCCCGACCGGGGAGCTGTTTTTT. This encodes CATEGTPTGELFF.

The V gene is TRBV6-2 or TRBV6-3, the J gene TRBJ1-1, with no clear D. There are 13 residues in the CDR3. Germline CDR1 and CDR2: MNHEY and SVGEGT. Trimming pared 2 bases from V and 1 base from J, leaving 5 bases between. The CDR3 DNA reads as TGTGCCAGCAGTTACCAGAGGAACACTGAAGCTTTCTTT. Protein sequence: CASSYQRNTEAFF.

This chain uses TRBV6-5 with TRBJ1-2; possibly TRBD1 for D (6 bases). This CDR3 has 13 residues. CDR1 is MNHEY, CDR2 SVGAGI, per germline. Between the trimmed V and J ends, which lost 5 bases and 4 bases, there was a span of 11 bases. CDR3 sequence: CASSLEGGYGYTF. CDR3 nucleotide sequence: TGTGCCAGCAGTCTGGAGGGGGGCTATGGCTACACCTTC.

The V and J genes are TRBV12-3 or TRBV12-4 and TRBJ2-7; no clear D. Trimming left V 3 bases short and J 9 bases short, with 12 bases between. This CDR3 comprises 12 residues. CDR3 region: CASSLYSRLQYF. CDR3 nucleotide sequence: TGTGCCAGCAGTTTGTACTCCCGCTTGCAGTACTTC.

The chain recombines TRBV6-1 with TRBJ1-5; D might be TRBD1 (6 bases). The V and J ends lost 2 bases and 6 bases respectively, with 11 bases between them. The CDR3 runs 14 residues. CDR1 is MNHNS, CDR2 SASEGT, per germline. The CDR3: CASSERGASQPQHF. The CDR3 bases are TGTGCCAGCAGTGAACGGGGGGCCAGTCAGCCCCAGCATTTT.

V gene TRBV7-9 combines with J gene TRBJ2-5; no clear D. Germline values: CDR1 SEHNR, CDR2 FQNEAQ (reference sequence). V lost 6 bases and J lost 1, with 15 bases in between. CDR3 size: 15 residues. The CDR3 coding sequence is TGTGCCAGCAGTCCACAAAATTTCCTCCAAGAGACCCAGTACTTC. The encoded protein is CASSPQNFLQETQYF.

This clone has a single count. The V call is TRBV13, the J call TRBJ1-4; TRBD1 might be the D (5 bases). The CDR3 sequence is 14 residues long. The V end was cut by 5 bases, the J end by 7 bases, with 14 bases between. Germline-derived CDR1 and CDR2 are PRHDT and FYEKMQ (reference sequence). In nucleotides, the CDR3 is TGTGCCAGCAGCCTCGGAGGGGCGGGTGAAAAACTGTTTTTT. Translation gives CASSLGGAGEKLFF. Full variable domain (rest looked up from reference TRBV13 and TRBJ1-4): AAGVIQSPRHLIKEKRETATLKCYPIPRHDTVYWYQQGPGQDPQFLISFYEKMQSDKGSIPDRFSAQQFSDYHSELNMSSLELGDSALYFCASSLGGAGEKLFFGSGTQLSVL.

This chain uses TRBV5-1 with TRBJ2-1, with D perhaps TRBD1 (6 bases). V was clipped by 0 bases and J by 1 base, with 11 bases between them. The CDR3 extends over 16 amino acids. Per the germline V gene, CDR1 is SGHRS and CDR2 is YFSETQ. DNA of the CDR3: TGCGCCAGCAGCTTGGGTGCCGGGACATCCTACAATGAGCAGTTCTTC. It is translated as CASSLGAGTSYNEQFF.

Regarding this clone: The germline gene is not matched at one end of the junction; a read error may be the cause. The chain recombines TRBV6-5 with TRBJ1-1; D is undetermined. The CDR3 is made up of 14 amino acids. The V gene's germline CDR1 is MNHEY and CDR2 SVGAGI. The DNA of the CDR3 is TGTGCCAGCAGTAACTCGAGAATGAACACTGAAGCTTTCTTT. Its translation is CASSNSRMNTEAFF.

The rearrangement uses TRBV6-5 and TRBJ1-1, with D unresolved. The CDR3 consists of 16 residues. Germline CDR1 reads MNHEY; CDR2 reads SVGAGI. V lost 0 bases and J 0 bases, leaving 11 bases between the germline ends. In DNA, the CDR3 is TGTGCCAGCAGTTACTCGTCGGGGAAGGTGAACACTGAAGCTTTCTTT. Amino acid sequence: CASSYSSGKVNTEAFF.

A single count supports this clone. The CDR3 sequence: CASSPPPSSGVGYTQYF. CDR3 nucleotides: TGTGCCAGCAGCCCACCCCCTTCAAGCGGGGTAGGGTATACGCAGTATTTT. V and J are TRBV3-1 (or the pseudogene TRBV3-2) and TRBJ2-3, with 7 bases lining up with TRBD2. CDR3 size: 17 residues. In germline, CDR1 is LGHDT, CDR2 YNNKEL (reference sequence). J lost 7 bases, V lost 4 bases, and 17 bases had no gene match.